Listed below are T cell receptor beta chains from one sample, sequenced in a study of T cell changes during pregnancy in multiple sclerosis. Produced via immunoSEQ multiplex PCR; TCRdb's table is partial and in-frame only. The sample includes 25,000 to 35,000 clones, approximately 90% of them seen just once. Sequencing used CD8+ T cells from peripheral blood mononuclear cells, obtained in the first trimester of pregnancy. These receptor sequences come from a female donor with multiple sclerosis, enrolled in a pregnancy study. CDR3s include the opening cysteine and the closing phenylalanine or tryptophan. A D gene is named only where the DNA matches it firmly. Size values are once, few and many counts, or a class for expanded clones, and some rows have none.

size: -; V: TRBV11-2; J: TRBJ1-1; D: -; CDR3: CASSWTRDTEAFF; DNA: TGTGCCAGCAGCTGGACGAGGGACACTGAAGCTTTCTTT
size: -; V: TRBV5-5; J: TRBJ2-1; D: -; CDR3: CASSDPGVYNEQFF; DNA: TGTGCCAGCAGCGACCCCGGGGTTTACAATGAGCAGTTCTTC
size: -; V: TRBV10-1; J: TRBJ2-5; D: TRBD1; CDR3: CASSDGTGGRETQYF; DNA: TGCGCCAGCAGCGATGGGACAGGGGGTCGTGAGACCCAGTACTTC
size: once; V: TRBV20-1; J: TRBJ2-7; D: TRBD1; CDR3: CSAGQGGEQYF; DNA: TGCAGTGCCGGACAGGGGGGCGAGCAGTACTTC
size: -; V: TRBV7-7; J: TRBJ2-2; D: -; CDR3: CASSPGVSDTGELFF; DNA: TGTGCCAGCAGCCCGGGAGTTTCGGACACCGGGGAGCTGTTTTTT
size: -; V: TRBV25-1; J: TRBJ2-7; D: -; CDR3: CASSDGDGSSYEQYF; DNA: TGTGCCAGCAGTGACGGCGACGGGAGCTCCTACGAGCAGTACTTC
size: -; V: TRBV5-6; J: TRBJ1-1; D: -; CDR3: CASSLAAGANTEAFF; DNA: TGTGCCAGCAGCTTGGCTGCAGGGGCGAACACTGAAGCTTTCTTT
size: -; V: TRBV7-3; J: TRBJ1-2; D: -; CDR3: CASSLEGAGDYGYTF; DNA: TGTGCCAGCAGCTTAGAAGGAGCGGGGGACTATGGCTACACCTTC
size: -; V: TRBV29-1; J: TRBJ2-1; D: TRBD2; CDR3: CSVVGAQAGLAGGNEQFF; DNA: TGCAGCGTTGTGGGGGCACAGGCAGGACTAGCGGGAGGCAATGAGCAGTTCTTC
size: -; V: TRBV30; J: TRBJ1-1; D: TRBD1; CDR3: CAWSVRGQGQNTEAFF; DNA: TGTGCCTGGAGTGTAAGGGGACAGGGTCAGAACACTGAAGCTTTCTTT
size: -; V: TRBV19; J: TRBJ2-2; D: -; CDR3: CASSNLLGQGNTGELFF; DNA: TGTGCCAGTAGTAATCTTCTGGGACAAGGGAACACCGGGGAGCTGTTTTTT
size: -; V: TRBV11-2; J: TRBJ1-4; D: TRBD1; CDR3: CASSLEALDRGDEKLFF; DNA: TGTGCCAGCAGCTTAGAGGCCCTGGACAGGGGGGATGAAAAACTGTTTTTT
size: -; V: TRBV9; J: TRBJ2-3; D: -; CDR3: CASSVVFGTDTQYF; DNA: TGTGCCAGCAGCGTAGTATTCGGGACAGATACGCAGTATTTT
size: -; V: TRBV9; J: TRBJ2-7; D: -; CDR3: CASSVGALAYEQYF; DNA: TGTGCCAGCAGCGTAGGGGCGCTTGCCTACGAGCAGTACTTC
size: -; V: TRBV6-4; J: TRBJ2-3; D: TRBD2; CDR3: CASSDSGGGPVDTQYF; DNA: TGTGCCAGCAGTGACTCTGGGGGAGGGCCAGTAGATACGCAGTATTTT